The 30 T cell receptor beta chains in this list originate from one sample, sequenced in a study of blood T cell repertoires in COVID-19. Some clones are missing from TCRdb's copy, which holds only in-frame ones; the method was immunoSEQ multiplex PCR. The sample contains about 220,000 clones, about 80% of which appear only once. Sequences were obtained from peripheral blood. These receptors were taken from a woman between 25 and 40 years old who had recovered from COVID-19.

Turning to this clone: A much bigger clone sits one base away, suggesting this may be a read error. The same CDR3 arises from other DNA sequences in this sample as well. The genes are TRBV10-2 and TRBJ2-1, with D unresolved. Germline values: CDR1 WSHSY, CDR2 SAAADI. This CDR3 is built from 16 residues. The V and J ends lost 0 bases and 0 bases respectively, with 9 bases between them. The CDR3: CASSESGGSSYNEQFF. Written as DNA, the CDR3 is TGCGCCAGCAGTGAGTCTGGCGGTAGCTCCTACAATGAGCAGTTCTTC.

The chain combines TRBV5-7 with TRBJ2-5, with 7 bases matching TRBD1. TRBV5-7 is identified as an open reading frame with a role that is uncertain. The CDR3 loop spans 16 amino acids. After removal of 4 bases from V and 5 bases from J, the junction contained 14 bases not matched to a gene. CDR3 loop: CASSPRGQAQEETQYF. The CDR3 DNA is TGTGCCAGCAGCCCACGAGGACAGGCACAGGAGGAGACCCAGTACTTC.

In regard to this clone: One end of the junction does not line up with germline, which may come from a read error. The chain couples TRBV20-1 to TRBJ1-2, with D maybe TRBD1 (5 bases). The CDR3 consists of 9 residues. CDR1 and CDR2 (germline): DFQATT, SNEGSKA (reference sequence). The CDR3 DNA reads TGCAGTGCTAGAAAACAGGATTCCTTC. Its translation: CSARKQDSF.

In its sample, this clone is medium-sized. The rearrangement uses TRBV19 and TRBJ2-2, with D maybe TRBD1 (5 bases). With 10 bases removed from V and 2 bases from J, the gap between germline ends came to 20 bases. The germline gives CDR1 LNHDA, CDR2 SQIVND (reference sequence). The CDR3 totals 16 residues. CDR3 in amino acids: CATIQRQGANTGELFF. CDR3 bases: TGTGCCACCATACAAAGGCAAGGGGCCAACACCGGGGAGCTGTTTTTT.

This chain joins TRBV29-1 and TRBJ2-1; 7 nucleotides match TRBD1. Germline CDR1 SQVTM, CDR2 ANQGSEA. V dropped 7 bases and J dropped 2; count of bases not matched to a gene: 8. This CDR3 spans 14 amino acids. In DNA form, the CDR3 reads TGCAGCGCCCATACAGGGGTCACCTACAATGAGCAGTTCTTC. Protein product: CSAHTGVTYNEQFF.

The J gene is TRBJ1-5, the V gene TRBV4-1; D possibly corresponds to TRBD1 (5 bases). The CDR3 spans 15 residues. Trimming cost V 4 bases and J 6 bases, with 16 bases left between them. Germline lookup yields CDR1 MGHRA and CDR2 YSYEKL. The CDR3 DNA reads TGCGCCAGCAGCCTAACTGGGACTCAGGGTCAGCCCCAGCATTTT. As protein: CASSLTGTQGQPQHF.

This chain connects TRBV6-2 or TRBV6-3 to TRBJ1-5; D is perhaps TRBD1 (5 bases). CDR1 MNHEY and CDR2 SVGEGT come from the germline V gene. CDR3 size: 12 residues. V was clipped by 3 bases and J by 9 bases, with 9 bases between them. CDR3 region: CASSYRRGPQHF. The CDR3 bases are TGTGCCAGCAGTTATAGGAGGGGGCCCCAGCATTTT.

This chain uses TRBV3-1 (or the pseudogene TRBV3-2) with TRBJ1-1; D ambiguous. Germline CDR1 and CDR2: LGHDT and YNNKEL (reference sequence). Trimming took off 4 bases at V and 1 base at J, with 19 bases between the two ends. The CDR3 totals 17 residues. The CDR3 sequence: CASSPPPKVTPNTEAFF. The CDR3 nucleotides read TGTGCCAGCAGCCCCCCCCCGAAGGTGACACCGAACACTGAAGCTTTCTTT.

The chain couples TRBV19 to TRBJ2-5; a weak D match, TRBD1 (6 bases). CDR1 is LNHDA and CDR2 is SQIVND in the germline V gene (reference sequence). Trimming removed 4 bases at V and 3 bases at J, with 12 bases between. This CDR3 comprises 14 residues. The DNA of the CDR3 is TGTGCCAGTAGTACTCTAACAGGGAAAGAGACCCAGTACTTC. Residues: CASSTLTGKETQYF.

This clone appeared once. The V call is TRBV2, the J call TRBJ2-3; 9 positions agree with TRBD2. The length of the CDR3 is 14 residues. The J segment lost 0 bases and the V segment lost 10 bases, leaving 5 bases of the junction unmatched. From germline, CDR1 is SNHLY and CDR2 FYNNEI. CDR3 amino acids: CATRLAESTDTQYF. The DNA of the CDR3 is TGTGCCACCCGACTAGCGGAGAGCACAGATACGCAGTATTTT.

V and J are TRBV6-5 and TRBJ1-2; D remains ambiguous. There are 12 residues in the CDR3. The V gene's germline CDR1 is MNHEY and CDR2 SVGAGI. Trimming pared 0 bases from V and 8 bases from J, leaving 7 bases between. CDR3 sequence (DNA): TGTGCCAGCAGTTACTCGGGCAACGGCTACACCTTC. Its translation: CASSYSGNGYTF.

The chain combines TRBV14 with TRBJ2-1; 8 bases line up with TRBD1. CDR3 length: 14 amino acids. CDR1 and CDR2 (germline): SGHDN, FVKESK. V was pared by 6 bases and J by 9 bases, with 10 bases of the junction left unmatched. DNA for the CDR3: TGTGCCAGCAGATTGACAGGGGAGCCGAGTGAGCAGTTCTTC. Translating it yields CASRLTGEPSEQFF.

This chain uses TRBV28 with TRBJ2-7; weak D call: TRBD1 (6 bases). Germline V gives CDR1 MDHEN, CDR2 SYDVKM. V was clipped by 6 bases and J by 2 bases, with 11 bases between them. The CDR3 loop spans 13 amino acids. CDR3 DNA: TGTGCCAGCAGCTCCGGACAGCCCTACGAGCAGTACTTC. Its translation: CASSSGQPYEQYF.

This clone was picked up a small number of times. The rearrangement links TRBV20-1 to TRBJ1-6; D is unresolved. CDR1 is DFQATT and CDR2 is SNEGSKA in the germline V gene (reference sequence). Trimming left V 3 bases short and J 7 bases short, with 19 bases between. The CDR3 runs 16 residues. The CDR3 protein is CSASRGYKQKNSPLHF. The CDR3 nucleotides are TGCAGTGCTAGTCGAGGATATAAGCAAAAAAATTCACCCCTCCACTTT.

V gene TRBV12-3 or TRBV12-4 combines with J gene TRBJ2-5; 7 bases are a match to TRBD2. CDR3 length: 13 amino acids. V gave up 6 bases and J gave up 2 bases; unmatched junction bases: 3. CDR3 residues: CASRPSGQETQYF. CDR3 bases: TGTGCCAGCAGGCCTAGCGGTCAAGAGACCCAGTACTTC.

This clone was counted at least ten times. The chain is built from TRBV27 and TRBJ1-5; D unresolved. Between the trimmed V and J ends, which lost 6 bases and 2 bases, there was a span of 11 bases. From germline, CDR1 is MNHEY and CDR2 SMNVEV (reference sequence). CDR3 length equals 14 residues. The CDR3 spells CASSLFSGNQPQHF. The CDR3 coding sequence is TGTGCCAGCAGCCTATTCTCGGGCAATCAGCCCCAGCATTTT.

The V gene is TRBV4-2, the J gene TRBJ2-1, with 7 nucleotides matching TRBD2. Germline V gene data show CDR1 as LGHNA and CDR2 as YNFKEQ. This CDR3 region has 12 residues. Germline trimming cut 3 bases from V and 10 bases from J; bases unmatched to any gene: 3. The CDR3 bases are TGTGCCAGCAGCCAGCAAGCGGGAGAGCAGTTCTTC. Residues: CASSQQAGEQFF.

The V call is TRBV9, the J call TRBJ2-2; TRBD2 might be the D (5 bases). The length of the CDR3 is 15 residues. Trimming removed 4 bases at V and 8 bases at J, with 18 bases between. Looked up from germline, CDR1 is SGDLS and CDR2 is YYNGEE. CDR3 nucleotides: TGTGCCAGCAGCCCTTTGGAGGCCCCGGGGGGGGAGCTGTTTTTT. Translation: CASSPLEAPGGELFF.

The chain recombines TRBV9 with TRBJ2-5; TRBD2 agrees at 12 bases. The CDR3 covers 15 residues. CDR1 is SGDLS and CDR2 is YYNGEE in the germline V gene. V was pared by 5 bases and J by 5 bases, with 7 bases of the junction left unmatched. Here the CDR3 DNA reads TGTGCCAGCAGTTCTCTAGCGGGAGGGCCGGAGACCCAGTACTTC. As protein: CASSSLAGGPETQYF.

The chain carries TRBV28 and TRBJ1-1; the D is unclear. Germline V gene sequence: CDR1 MDHEN, CDR2 SYDVKM. V lost 3 bases and J lost 8, with 7 bases in between. The CDR3 loop spans 11 amino acids. The CDR3 protein is CASSLRHEAFF. DNA of the CDR3: TGTGCCAGCAGTTTGCGGCACGAAGCTTTCTTT.

The gene calls are TRBV27 and TRBJ1-3, with a possible D match to TRBD1 (6 bases). Germline-derived CDR1 and CDR2 are MNHEY and SMNVEV (reference sequence). V dropped 6 bases and J dropped 4 bases, with 13 bases sitting between them. The CDR3 is made up of 14 amino acids. The CDR3 bases are TGTGCCAGCAGACCTCAGGGGACCGGAAACACCATATATTTT. Its translation: CASRPQGTGNTIYF.

J is TRBJ2-7 and V is TRBV5-4; 15 bases match TRBD2. Germline V lookup: CDR1 SGHNT, CDR2 YYREEE (reference sequence). Losses at the gene ends were 4 bases for V and 6 bases for J; bases not matched to a gene: 2. The CDR3 has 14 residues. The CDR3 reads CASSGTSGRSEQYF. The DNA for the CDR3 is TGTGCCAGCAGCGGGACTAGCGGGAGGAGCGAGCAGTACTTC.

The chain carries TRBV5-7 and TRBJ2-3; the match to TRBD2 covers 15 bases. TRBV5-7 is classed as an ORF, of uncertain function. Trimming removed 1 base from V and 5 bases from J; junction bases left unmatched: 5. The CDR3 contains 17 residues. CDR3 in amino acids: CASSLSWTSGREDTQYF. The CDR3 bases are TGTGCCAGCAGCTTGAGTTGGACTAGCGGGAGGGAAGATACGCAGTATTTT.

This chain connects TRBV5-1 to TRBJ1-1; D is ambiguous. This CDR3 is 15 amino acids long. Looked up from germline, CDR1 is SGHRS and CDR2 is YFSETQ. Trimming pared 0 bases from V and 0 bases from J, leaving 9 bases between. The CDR3 bases are TGCGCCAGCAGCTTGGCCGGCGGCATGAACACTGAAGCTTTCTTT. Translating gives CASSLAGGMNTEAFF.

J is TRBJ2-1 and V is TRBV3-1 (or the pseudogene TRBV3-2); 7 bases fit TRBD2. Germline V gene sequence: CDR1 LGHDT, CDR2 YNNKEL (reference sequence). This CDR3 has 16 amino acids. V dropped 1 base and J dropped 5; count of bases not matched to a gene: 8. The CDR3 loop reads CASSQVAGLSNNEQFF. In nucleotides, the CDR3 is TGTGCCAGCAGCCAAGTTGCGGGACTAAGCAACAATGAGCAGTTCTTC.

The rearrangement uses TRBV18 and TRBJ2-7, with D perhaps TRBD2 (5 bases). Trimming left V 0 bases short and J 2 bases short, with 14 bases between. CDR1 is KGHSH and CDR2 is LQKENI in the germline V gene. CDR3 length: 16 amino acids. The CDR3 DNA follows: TGTGCCAGCTCACCACCAAACGCGGGCCCACCCTACGAGCAGTACTTC. Translating it yields CASSPPNAGPPYEQYF.

The V and J genes are TRBV10-3 and TRBJ1-1, with 9 bases lining up with TRBD1. From germline, CDR1 is ENHRY and CDR2 SYGVKD. The CDR3 extends over 14 amino acids. The trim removed 3 bases at V and 4 bases at J, leaving 3 bases unmatched. The CDR3 here is CAISEQGAGTEAFF. CDR3 nucleotides: TGTGCCATCAGTGAACAGGGGGCCGGCACTGAAGCTTTCTTT.

The chain recombines TRBV5-5 with TRBJ1-6; D may be TRBD1 (6 bases). V lost 4 bases, J lost 11 bases, and 13 bases lay in between. Germline CDR1 and CDR2: SGHKS and YYEKEE (reference sequence). The CDR3 runs 13 residues. The CDR3 nucleotides are TGTGCCAGCAGCCTCCCTGGGGGCCCACCCCTCCACTTT. Its translation: CASSLPGGPPLHF. Full variable domain (missing parts from reference TRBV5-5 and TRBJ1-6): DAGVTQSPTHLIKTRGQQVTLRCSPISGHKSVSWYQQVLGQGPQFIFQYYEKEERGRGNFPDRFSARQFPNYSSELNVNALLLGDSALYLCASSLPGGPPLHFGNGTRLTVT.

The chain carries TRBV4-1 and TRBJ2-1; the match to TRBD2 covers 8 bases. Trimming removed 3 bases from V and 10 bases from J; junction bases left unmatched: 17. The CDR3 covers 17 residues. The V gene's germline CDR1 is MGHRA and CDR2 YSYEKL. The chain's CDR3 is CASSHLPLEGREAEQFF. As DNA, the CDR3 is TGCGCCAGCAGCCACCTTCCTCTTGAGGGGCGGGAGGCCGAGCAGTTCTTC.

Only a few counts were recorded for this clone. V and J are TRBV6-6 and TRBJ1-4; maybe TRBD1 (6 bases). This CDR3 comprises 16 residues. V shed 4 bases and J shed 4 bases, with 16 bases lying between them. CDR1 is MNHNY and CDR2 is SVGAGI in the germline V gene (reference sequence). CDR3 protein: CASSSHRRGYNEKLFF. The DNA for the CDR3 is TGTGCCAGCAGTTCCCACCGTAGGGGGTATAATGAAAAACTGTTTTTT.